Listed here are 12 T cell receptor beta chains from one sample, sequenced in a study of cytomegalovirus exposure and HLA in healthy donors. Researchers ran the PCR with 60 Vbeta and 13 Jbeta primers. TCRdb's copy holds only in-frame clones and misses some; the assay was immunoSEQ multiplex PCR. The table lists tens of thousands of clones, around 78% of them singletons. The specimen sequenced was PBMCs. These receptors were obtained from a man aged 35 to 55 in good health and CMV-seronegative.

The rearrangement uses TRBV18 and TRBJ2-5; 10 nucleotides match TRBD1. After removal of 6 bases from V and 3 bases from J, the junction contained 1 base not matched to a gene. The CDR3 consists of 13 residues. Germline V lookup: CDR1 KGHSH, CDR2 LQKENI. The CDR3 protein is CASSGTGEETQYF. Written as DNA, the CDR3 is TGTGCCAGCTCGGGGACAGGGGAAGAGACCCAGTACTTC.

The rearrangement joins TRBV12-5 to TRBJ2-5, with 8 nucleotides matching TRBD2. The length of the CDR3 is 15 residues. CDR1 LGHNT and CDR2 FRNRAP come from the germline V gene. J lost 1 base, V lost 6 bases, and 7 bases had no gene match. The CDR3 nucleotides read TGTGCTAGTGGCGGTCGGGAGGGCGTCCAAGAGACCCAGTACTTC. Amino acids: CASGGREGVQETQYF.

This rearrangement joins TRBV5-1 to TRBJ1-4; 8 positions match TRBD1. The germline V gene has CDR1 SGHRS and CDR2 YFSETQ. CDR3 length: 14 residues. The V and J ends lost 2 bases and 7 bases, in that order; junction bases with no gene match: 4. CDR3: CASSFGTGTEKLFF. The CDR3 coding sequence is TGCGCCAGCAGCTTCGGGACAGGTACTGAAAAACTGTTTTTT.

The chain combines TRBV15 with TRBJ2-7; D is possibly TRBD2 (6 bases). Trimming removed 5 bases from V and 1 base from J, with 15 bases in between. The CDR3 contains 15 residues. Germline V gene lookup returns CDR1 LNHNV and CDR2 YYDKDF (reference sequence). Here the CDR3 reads CATSGLGTSSYEQYF. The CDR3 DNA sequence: TGTGCCACCAGCGGATTGGGGACTTCTTCCTACGAGCAGTACTTC. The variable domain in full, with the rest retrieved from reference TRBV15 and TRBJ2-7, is DAMVIQNPRYQVTQFGKPVTLSCSQTLNHNVMYWYQQKSSQAPKLLFHYYDKDFNNEADTPDNFQSRRPNTSFCFLDIRSPGLGDTAMYLCATSGLGTSSYEQYFGPGTRLTVT.

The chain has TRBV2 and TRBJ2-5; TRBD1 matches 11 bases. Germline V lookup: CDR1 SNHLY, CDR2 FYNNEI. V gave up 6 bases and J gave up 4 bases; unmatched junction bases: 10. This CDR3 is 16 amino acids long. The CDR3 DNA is TGTGCCAGCAGGGCCGGGACAGGGGGTTTTTTAGAGACCCAGTACTTC. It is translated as CASRAGTGGFLETQYF.

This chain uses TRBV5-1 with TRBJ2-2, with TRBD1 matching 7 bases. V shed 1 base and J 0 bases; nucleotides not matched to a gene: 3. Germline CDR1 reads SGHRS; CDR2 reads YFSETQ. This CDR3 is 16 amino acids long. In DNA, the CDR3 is TGCGCCAGCAGCTTGTTGACAGGGTCGAACACCGGGGAGCTGTTTTTT. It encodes CASSLLTGSNTGELFF.

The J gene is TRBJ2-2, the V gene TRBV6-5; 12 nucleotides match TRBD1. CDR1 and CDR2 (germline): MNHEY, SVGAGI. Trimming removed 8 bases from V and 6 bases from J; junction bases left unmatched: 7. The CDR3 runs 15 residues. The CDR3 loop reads CASRPGTGGSGELFF. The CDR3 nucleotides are TGTGCCAGCCGTCCGGGGACAGGGGGCTCCGGGGAGCTGTTTTTT.

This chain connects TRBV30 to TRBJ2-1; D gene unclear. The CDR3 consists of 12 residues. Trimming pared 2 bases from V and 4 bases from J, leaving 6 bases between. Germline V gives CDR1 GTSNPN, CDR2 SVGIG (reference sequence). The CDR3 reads CAWSLSYNEQFF. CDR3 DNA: TGTGCCTGGAGTCTATCGTACAATGAGCAGTTCTTC.

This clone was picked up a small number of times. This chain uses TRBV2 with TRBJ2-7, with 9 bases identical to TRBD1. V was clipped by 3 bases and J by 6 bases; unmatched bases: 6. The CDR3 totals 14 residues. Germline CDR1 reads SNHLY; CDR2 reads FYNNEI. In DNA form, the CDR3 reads TGTGCCAGCAGTGAGACCAGACAGGGGGGCGAGCAGTACTTC. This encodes CASSETRQGGEQYF.

The CDR3 DNA sequence: TGTGCCAGCAGACGGGGACAGCCCAAGGATGAGCAGTTCTTC. Its protein is CASRRGQPKDEQFF. The chain combines TRBV6-5 with TRBJ2-1; TRBD1 matches 7 bases. CDR1 and CDR2 from the germline V gene are MNHEY and SVGAGI. CDR3 length: 14 residues. With 6 bases clipped from V and 8 bases from J, the junction kept 10 bases outside the gene matches.

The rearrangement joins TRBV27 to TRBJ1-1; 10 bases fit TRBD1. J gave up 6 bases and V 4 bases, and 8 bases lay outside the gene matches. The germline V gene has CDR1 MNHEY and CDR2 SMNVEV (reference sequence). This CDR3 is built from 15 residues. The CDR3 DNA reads TGTGCCAGCAGTTCCTGGACAGGGGGGATGTCTGAAGCTTTCTTT. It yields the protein CASSSWTGGMSEAFF.

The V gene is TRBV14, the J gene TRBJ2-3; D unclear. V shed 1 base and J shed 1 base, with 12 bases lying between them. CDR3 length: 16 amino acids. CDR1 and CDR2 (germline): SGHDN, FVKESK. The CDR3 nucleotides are TGTGCCAGCAGCCAAGGTCCCAGGCAGGGCACAGATACGCAGTATTTT. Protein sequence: CASSQGPRQGTDTQYF.